The clone carrying this TCR beta chain occurred once. These data come from a study of blood T cell repertoires in COVID-19. The overall study: The United States, Italy and Spain were the sources of the acute and convalescent COVID-19 samples. The analysed material was cDNA or gDNA that came from T cells, B-cell-depleted T cells, or PBMCs.

The CDR3 sequence is 14 residues long. V was pared by 5 bases and J by 8 bases, with 13 bases between. The germline gives CDR1 MGHDK, CDR2 SYGVNS. Original data processing: Reference gene primer amplification gave estimated nucleated cell counts. Using immunoSEQ multiplex PCR, the repertoire was profiled, and TCRdb retains in-frame clones only, with some absent. V and J calls and clone size are as listed in that table; D and trimming were resolved from the DNA. Of 83,000 or so clones in the sample, roughly 78% were seen once. The chain employs TRBV25-1 and TRBJ1-6; maybe TRBD1 (6 bases). The sequenced material came from peripheral blood. This receptor was obtained from a human donor in a cohort sampled during active COVID-19. The CDR3 region is CASSLRGVYSPLHF. The CDR3 bases are TGTGCCAGCAGTCTCAGGGGTGTATATTCACCCCTCCACTTT.